The rows below give T cell receptor beta chains drawn from one sample of a study of T cell repertoires in cytomegalovirus infection. TCRdb fed the reads into MiXCR, producing one record per CDR3 protein. The profile shows roughly 230,000 distinct CDR3 sequences, about 12% of them singletons. Sequencing was carried out using PBMCs. The receptors stem from a human donor in good health (CMV status not recorded). Some clones in this sample may be carry-over from other donors' samples. Both conserved end residues are trimmed from each CDR3.

V	J	CDR3
TRBV30	TRBJ2-1	ASPGGSYNEQF
TRBV7-3	TRBJ2-5	ASSSQGGLGETQY
TRBV6-5	TRBJ1-1	ASSYSPGRQTEAF
TRBV14	TRBJ1-1	ASSQRVENTEAF
TRBV7-2	TRBJ2-3	ASSHRLAPDTQY
TRBV6-2/TRBV6-3	TRBJ2-5	ASSSPGTVQETQY
TRBV7-2	TRBJ2-7	ASSLGRVSYEQY
TRBV11-2	TRBJ2-3	ASSLLRTASTDTQY
TRBV7-2	TRBJ1-6	ASSLENSPLH
TRBV3-1	TRBJ1-5	ASSQSIQGQPQH
TRBV20-1	TRBJ1-1	SASSGGASEAF
TRBV10-2	TRBJ1-3	ASSETGAAGNTIY
TRBV7-9	TRBJ2-3	ASSRSIDTQY
TRBV7-4	TRBJ1-6	ASSADSYYNSPLH
TRBV20-1	TRBJ2-1	SARTLGYNEQF
TRBV7-2	TRBJ2-5	ASSLFGRIQETQY
TRBV6-2/TRBV6-3	TRBJ2-7	ASLSSRTGYEQY